A selection of T cell receptor beta chains follows, all from one sample in a study of T cell changes during pregnancy in multiple sclerosis. TCRdb's table, derived via immunoSEQ multiplex PCR, lists solely in-frame clones and lacks some. Among 15,000 to 25,000 clones listed, 88% were seen once. The sample here was CD8+ T cells from peripheral blood mononuclear cells, taken in the third trimester of pregnancy. Receptors were obtained from a female donor in good health, enrolled as a control in a pregnancy study. Both conserved end residues are part of each CDR3. D genes are given only for firm matches. Only some rows state a clone size, as once, few, many or a class for expanded clones.

abundance | d_gene | j_gene | v_gene | CDR3nt | CDR3aa
medium-sized | TRBD2 | TRBJ2-1 | TRBV19 | TGTGCCAGTAAAAATGTACCGGGAGGGCCTTATGAGCAGTTCTTC | CASKNVPGGPYEQFF
. | TRBD1 | TRBJ2-2 | TRBV7-9 | TGTGCCAGCAGCCTCAGGGGGCCGGGCACCGGGGAGCTGTTTTTT | CASSLRGPGTGELFF
. | . | TRBJ2-2 | TRBV6-1 | TGTGCCAGCAGTGACACGGACACCGGGGAGCTGTTTTTT | CASSDTDTGELFF
. | TRBD1 | TRBJ2-1 | TRBV7-2 | TGTGCCAGCAGTTTCCGGGGACAGAAGAATGAGCAGTTCTTC | CASSFRGQKNEQFF
once | TRBD2 | TRBJ2-3 | TRBV19 | TGTGCCAGTAGTTTTGGACTAGCCACGTCAAGGGATACGCAGTATTTT | CASSFGLATSRDTQYF
. | . | TRBJ2-5 | TRBV29-1 | TGCAGCGTTGTTAGCAACCATCGAAGAGGGACCCAGTACTTC | CSVVSNHRRGTQYF
. | . | TRBJ2-7 | TRBV14 | TGTGCCAGCAGCCAAGGATTTGCGGGCTCCTACGAGCAGTACTTC | CASSQGFAGSYEQYF
once | TRBD2 | TRBJ2-1 | TRBV5-1 | TGCGCCAGCAGCTTGTCGGGACTAGCGGGAGGGCTCAATGAGCAGTTCTTC | CASSLSGLAGGLNEQFF
. | TRBD2 | TRBJ2-7 | TRBV28 | TGTGCCAGCAGTCGGACTAGCGGGGTCTACGAGCAGTACTTC | CASSRTSGVYEQYF
. | . | TRBJ2-7 | TRBV6-1 | TGTGCCAGCAGTGAAGAAGGCGGAACCTACGAGCAGTACTTC | CASSEEGGTYEQYF
. | TRBD2 | TRBJ2-3 | TRBV6-4 | TGTGCCAGCAGCAAGGGGAGGGATGGCACAGATACGCAGTATTTT | CASSKGRDGTDTQYF
. | TRBD1 | TRBJ1-2 | TRBV10-1 | TGCGCCAGCAGTGAGTCACTCCGGGACAGGGGAAGCTATGGCTACACCTTC | CASSESLRDRGSYGYTF
. | . | TRBJ2-3 | TRBV19 | TGTGCCAGTAGTAGATGGGTGAGCGCCACAGATACGCAGTATTTT | CASSRWVSATDTQYF
. | . | TRBJ1-3 | TRBV28 | TGTGCCAGCAGTTTATTGAACAGGGATAGAAACACCATATATTTT | CASSLLNRDRNTIYF
once | . | TRBJ2-3 | TRBV7-9 | TGTGCCAGCAGCTTAAGGCAGGGGCTTGCAGATACGCAGTATTTT | CASSLRQGLADTQYF
. | . | TRBJ2-7 | TRBV11-2 | TGTGCCAGCAGCTTATCAGCGGGCGGGAACGAGCAGTACTTC | CASSLSAGGNEQYF
. | TRBD1 | TRBJ2-1 | TRBV10-3 | TGTGCCATCAAACAGGGGCCTCTAAATGAGCAGTTCTTC | CAIKQGPLNEQFF
once | . | TRBJ1-6 | TRBV14 | TGTGCCAGCACCGGAGGGGTCCCGAATTCACCCCTCCACTTT | CASTGGVPNSPLHF
. | . | TRBJ1-1 | TRBV18 | TGTGCCAGCTCCCCATCCTCCTACACTGAAGCTTTCTTT | CASSPSSYTEAFF
. | TRBD2 | TRBJ2-1 | TRBV19 | TGTGCCAGTAGTGACACTAGCGGACACTACAATGAGCAGTTCTTC | CASSDTSGHYNEQFF
. | TRBD2 | TRBJ2-1 | TRBV23-1 | TGCGCCAGCCGCCTGCGGGAGTCCTACAATGAGCAGTTCTTC | CASRLRESYNEQFF
once | . | TRBJ2-4 | TRBV7-6 | TGTGCCAGCAGCTTGAAGCCGGGACACCAGTACTTC | CASSLKPGHQYF
. | . | TRBJ2-1 | TRBV15 | TGTGCCACCAGCAGAGAAGGGGATCCCTACAATGAGCAGTTCTTC | CATSREGDPYNEQFF
once | TRBD1 | TRBJ2-1 | TRBV15 | TGTGCCACCAGCGTGGGACAGTCCTACAATGAGCAGTTCTTC | CATSVGQSYNEQFF
. | . | TRBJ2-1 | TRBV27 | TGTGCCAGCAGTTGGCGCAGGGCATACGAGCAGTTCTTC | CASSWRRAYEQFF
. | . | TRBJ2-1 | TRBV29-1 | TGCAGCGTTGAAGGGACAGTCGTGGGGCTAGCGGAAGACAATGAGCAGTTCTTC | CSVEGTVVGLAEDNEQFF
. | . | TRBJ1-4 | TRBV11-2 | TGTGCCAGCAGATTGGGCGCGGGCCTGGAAAAACTGTTTTTT | CASRLGAGLEKLFF
. | . | TRBJ2-7 | TRBV6-5 | TGTGCCAGCAGTCCAGGGGCGGGAGAATACGAGCAGTACTTC | CASSPGAGEYEQYF
. | . | TRBJ2-7 | TRBV29-1 | TGCAGCGTTGTAGGTACAGGGAACTCCTACGAGCAGTACTTC | CSVVGTGNSYEQYF
once | TRBD1 | TRBJ1-6 | TRBV10-3 | TGTGCCATCAGCTGGTCGGGGACAGCAGGCTCCTATAATTCACCCCTCCACTTT | CAISWSGTAGSYNSPLHF
few | TRBD1 | TRBJ2-7 | TRBV7-8 | TGTGCCAGCAGCTCGACAGGGCGGTACGAGCAGTACTTC | CASSSTGRYEQYF
few | TRBD1 | TRBJ2-3 | TRBV10-3 | TGTGCCATCAGGGCCGGACAGGGAGAGACAGATACGCAGTATTTT | CAIRAGQGETDTQYF
. | . | TRBJ2-6 | TRBV7-8 | TGTGCCAGCAGCTACGCGTTGGGGGGAGAGGGGGCCAACGTCCTGACTTTC | CASSYALGGEGANVLTF
. | TRBD1 | TRBJ2-3 | TRBV5-6 | TGTGCCAGCAGCTGGATGACAGGGGCCGGAGATACGCAGTATTTT | CASSWMTGAGDTQYF
. | TRBD1 | TRBJ2-4 | TRBV11-1 | TGTGCCAGCAGCCCTAGGACAGGATCTTTGGTGGACATTCAGTACTTC | CASSPRTGSLVDIQYF
. | TRBD2 | TRBJ2-2 | TRBV6-5 | TGTGCCAGCAGTACGAACGGGAGGCACACCGGGGAGCTGTTTTTT | CASSTNGRHTGELFF
. | . | TRBJ2-3 | TRBV9 | TGTGCCAGCAGCGTAGCCTATCGGGGCACAGATACGCAGTATTTT | CASSVAYRGTDTQYF
. | . | TRBJ2-7 | TRBV21-1 | TGTGCCAGCAGCAAAGAGAGGGGGACAGGGGTTTGCCGGCAGTACTTC | CASSKERGTGVCRQYF
. | TRBD2 | TRBJ2-1 | TRBV10-3 | TGTGCCATCAGTGAGTCGAGGACTAGCGCGATTGAGCAGTTCTTC | CAISESRTSAIEQFF